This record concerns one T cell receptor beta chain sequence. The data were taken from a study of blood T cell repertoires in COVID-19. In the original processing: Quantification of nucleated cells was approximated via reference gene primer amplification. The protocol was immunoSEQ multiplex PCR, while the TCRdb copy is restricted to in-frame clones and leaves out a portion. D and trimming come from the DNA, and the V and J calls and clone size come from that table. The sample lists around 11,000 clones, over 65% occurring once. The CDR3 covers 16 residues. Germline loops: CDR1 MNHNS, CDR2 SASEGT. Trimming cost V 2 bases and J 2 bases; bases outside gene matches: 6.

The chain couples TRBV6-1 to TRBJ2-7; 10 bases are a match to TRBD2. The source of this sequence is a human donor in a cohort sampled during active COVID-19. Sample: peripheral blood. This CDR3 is CASSERTSGLTYEQYF. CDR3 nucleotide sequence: TGTGCCAGCAGTGAACGGACTAGCGGACTGACCTACGAGCAGTACTTC.